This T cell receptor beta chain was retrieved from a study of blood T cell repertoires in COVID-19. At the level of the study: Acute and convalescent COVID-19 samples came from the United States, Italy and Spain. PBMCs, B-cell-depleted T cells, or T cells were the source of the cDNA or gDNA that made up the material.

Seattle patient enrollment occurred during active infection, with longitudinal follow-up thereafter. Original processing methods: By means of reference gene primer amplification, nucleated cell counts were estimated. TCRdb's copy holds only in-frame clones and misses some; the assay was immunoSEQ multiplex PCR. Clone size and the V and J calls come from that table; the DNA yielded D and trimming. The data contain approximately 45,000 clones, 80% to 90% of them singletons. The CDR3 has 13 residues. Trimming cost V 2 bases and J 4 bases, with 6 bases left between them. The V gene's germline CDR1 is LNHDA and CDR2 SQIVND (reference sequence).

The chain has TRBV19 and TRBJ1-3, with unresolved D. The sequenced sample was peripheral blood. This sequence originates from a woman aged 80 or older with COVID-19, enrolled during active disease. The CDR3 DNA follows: TGTGCCAGTAGTATAAATGGCGGAAACACCATATATTTT. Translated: CASSINGGNTIYF.